This T cell receptor (beta chain) is from a study of cytomegalovirus exposure and HLA in healthy donors. Study summary: Among about 179 million T cells, an earlier analysis found 90 million to 130 million unique TCR beta sequences.

A remark on this clone: The antigen is not known.

The trim removed 1 base at V and 7 bases at J, leaving 14 bases unmatched. The CDR3 has 17 residues. Germline V CDR1 and CDR2: MNHEY, SMNVEV (reference sequence). Study observations and caveats: Association of some 18,000 TCR beta sequences with HLA alleles was found at 0.05 false discovery rate in a later analysis. On later analysis, the bulk of CMV-associated TCR beta chains appeared to be HLA-restricted. TCR beta sequences reportedly predicted most subjects' HLA-A and HLA-B alleles accurately.

60 Vbeta and 13 Jbeta primers were used in PCR. Sequenced by immunoSEQ multiplex PCR; TCRdb stores in-frame clones only, minus some. The profile shows under 200,000 clones, over 80% of them singletons. The sequence was obtained from a girl aged 10-17 years in good health and CMV-seropositive. Sequenced material: PBMCs. The V and J genes are TRBV27 and TRBJ1-1; 8 positions agree with TRBD1. The CDR3 region is CASSLWGTGRDGVEAFF. The CDR3 DNA reads as TGTGCCAGCAGTTTATGGGGGACAGGTCGAGACGGCGTTGAAGCTTTCTTT.